One sample yielded the 22 T cell receptor beta chains listed below, sequenced in a study of CD8 T cells in Susac syndrome (dated by TCRdb to 2018 to 2020). Receptors were amplified or captured by the immunoSEQ multiplex PCR assay. RNA was extracted using the RNeasy kit, and roughly 0.5 to 1 microgram was reverse transcribed with random hexamers. The public reads were reprocessed in TCRdb via fastp at Q25 and MiXCR, keeping in-frame beta chains. A single entry per CDR3 protein holds the most common genes and DNA from its merged rows. The sample table contains under 250,000 distinct CDR3 sequences; only one count was recorded for approximately 92% of them. The top ten clones comprise around 0.07% of the sample. The material sequenced was CD4+ T cells from PBMCs. The receptors shown here come from a human donor with multiple sclerosis.

V gene TRBV23-1 combines with J gene TRBJ1-3; a possible D gene is TRBD1 (6 bases). TRBV23-1 is an ORF, with its function uncertain. Trimming shortened V by 3 bases and J by 11 bases, and 17 bases separated the two germline ends. The CDR3 loop spans 14 amino acids. The CDR3 DNA is TGCGCCAGCAGTCAGTACATGGGGGCGGCCTCCATATATTTT. This encodes CASSQYMGAASIYF.

J is TRBJ1-2 and V is TRBV2; possibly TRBD1 for D (6 bases). The CDR3 is 13 amino acids. V was trimmed by 5 bases and J by 3 bases, leaving 10 bases between them. CDR1 and CDR2 (germline): SNHLY, FYNNEI. The CDR3 sequence: CASSPRTDYGYTF. The CDR3 region has the DNA TGTGCCAGCAGTCCCCGGACAGACTATGGCTACACCTTC.

The chain combines TRBV19 with TRBJ1-6; no definite D call. The V end was cut by 5 bases, the J end by 10 bases, with 15 bases between. This CDR3 is built from 14 residues. Per germline, CDR1 LNHDA and CDR2 SQIVND (reference sequence). CDR3: CASSPTPDESPLHF. As DNA, the CDR3 is TGTGCCAGTAGTCCGACTCCCGATGAGTCACCCCTCCACTTT.

This chain joins TRBV2 and TRBJ2-3; D is unclear. Trimming pared 5 bases from V and 5 bases from J, leaving 14 bases between. This CDR3 has 14 amino acids. CDR1 and CDR2 from the germline V gene are SNHLY and FYNNEI. CDR3 in amino acids: CASSIQSMIDTQYF. The CDR3 DNA reads TGTGCCAGCAGTATACAGTCCATGATAGATACGCAGTATTTT.

The chain carries TRBV5-1 and TRBJ1-5; D ambiguous. The CDR3 consists of 14 residues. Germline CDR1 is SGHRS and CDR2 is YFSETQ. Between the trimmed V and J ends, which lost 4 bases and 4 bases, there was a span of 12 bases. CDR3: CASSPTAGNQPQHF. The CDR3 bases are TGCGCCAGCAGCCCCACGGCGGGGAATCAGCCCCAGCATTTT.

The chain links TRBV4-1 to TRBJ1-2; no firm D call. Trimming stripped 1 base from V and 5 bases from J, with 17 bases between. The CDR3 loop spans 16 amino acids. The germline V gene encodes CDR1 MGHRA and CDR2 YSYEKL. The CDR3 coding sequence is TGCGCCAGCAGCCAAGTTAGCGCAGGCTGGACTTATGGCTACACCTTC. It encodes CASSQVSAGWTYGYTF.

The chain carries TRBV29-1 and TRBJ2-1; TRBD2 agrees at 14 bases. The germline V gene has CDR1 SQVTM and CDR2 ANQGSEA. This CDR3 region has 13 residues. J lost 9 bases, V lost 7 bases, and 5 bases had no gene match. The CDR3 region has the DNA TGCAGCGCTGGACTAGCGGGAGGAGGTGAGCAGTTCTTC. Residues: CSAGLAGGGEQFF.

The CDR3 DNA sequence: TGTGCCAGCAGCAAAGGGGTCTCCCAAGAGACCCAGTACTTC. Protein: CASSKGVSQETQYF. The V gene is TRBV7-2, the J gene TRBJ2-5; a possible D gene is TRBD1 (5 bases). CDR3 size: 14 residues. Germline-derived CDR1 and CDR2 are SGHTA and FQGNSA. Trimming left V 5 bases short and J 1 base short, with 11 bases between.

The chain combines TRBV30 with TRBJ2-7; 7 bases match TRBD1. This CDR3 spans 12 amino acids. V trimming: 5 bases; J trimming: 2 bases; junction bases outside the gene matches: 3. Germline loops: CDR1 GTSNPN, CDR2 SVGIG (reference sequence). Here the CDR3 DNA reads TGTGCCTGGGGAGACAGGGCCTACGAGCAGTACTTC. Translated, it gives CAWGDRAYEQYF.

This clonotype showed up just a few times. This CDR3 reads CATSDAGTSNQPQHF. CDR3 coding DNA: TGTGCCACCAGTGATGCCGGGACAAGCAATCAGCCCCAGCATTTT. The chain links TRBV24-1 to TRBJ1-5; a weak D match, TRBD1 (6 bases). The CDR3 runs 15 residues. From germline, CDR1 is KGHDR and CDR2 SFDVKD. V was cut by 3 bases and J by 1 base, with 9 bases left in between.

The chain recombines TRBV11-2 with TRBJ1-4; TRBD1 might be the D (6 bases). The germline gives CDR1 SGHAT, CDR2 FQNNGV. The CDR3 contains 16 residues. Trimming removed 0 bases at V and 4 bases at J, with 12 bases between. This chain's CDR3 is CASSLDRGGGNEKLFF. CDR3 coding DNA: TGTGCCAGCAGCTTAGATCGAGGAGGGGGTAATGAAAAACTGTTTTTT.

The J gene is TRBJ2-7, the V gene TRBV6-6; D gene uncertain. CDR3 size: 13 residues. Germline V CDR1 and CDR2: MNHNY, SVGAGI (reference sequence). Trimming stripped 2 bases from V and 3 bases from J, with 8 bases between. In DNA form, the CDR3 reads TGTGCCAGCAGTTACGACTCGTACTACGAGCAGTACGTC. It specifies CASSYDSYYEQYV.

The chain uses TRBV3-1 and TRBJ2-5, with 14 bases fitting TRBD2. Germline V gene data show CDR1 as LGHDT and CDR2 as YNNKEL (reference sequence). This CDR3 has 16 amino acids. V lost 3 bases, J lost 2 bases, and 2 bases stayed unmatched. CDR3 DNA: TGTGCCAGCAGCCAGGGACTAGCGGGGGCTCAAGAGACCCAGTACTTC. Amino acid sequence: CASSQGLAGAQETQYF.

The V gene is TRBV12-3 or TRBV12-4, the J gene TRBJ2-1; D call uncertain. The CDR3 is 16 residues long. V lost 6 bases and J lost 2, with 17 bases in between. In nucleotides, the CDR3 is TGTGCCAGCAGCTTAACCTCCAGTCTAGCCTACAATGAGCAGTTCTTC. This codes for CASSLTSSLAYNEQFF.

This clonotype was observed a single time. V usage is TRBV7-9 and J usage is TRBJ2-2, with D possibly TRBD2 on 5 matching bases. V shed 3 bases and J shed 6 bases, with 14 bases lying between them. The length of the CDR3 is 15 residues. CDR1 is SEHNR and CDR2 is FQNEAQ in the germline V gene (reference sequence). CDR3 coding DNA: TGTGCCAGCAGCTTTAGCGTTTCGGTCCCCGGGGAGCTGTTTTTT. This codes for CASSFSVSVPGELFF.

The rearrangement joins TRBV20-1 to TRBJ2-2; D may correspond to TRBD1 or TRBD2 (5 bases each). V dropped 5 bases and J dropped 6 bases, with 13 bases sitting between them. Germline assignment: CDR1 DFQATT and CDR2 SNEGSKA (reference sequence). CDR3 size: 13 residues. CDR3 DNA: TGCAGTGCTGAGGGGACCGTGTCCGGGGAGCTGTTTTTT. Protein product: CSAEGTVSGELFF.

The chain is built from TRBV3-1 and TRBJ2-3; D possibly corresponds to TRBD2 (7 bases). The ends were cut back, 4 bases at V and 3 bases at J, with 17 bases in the middle. This CDR3 contains 16 residues. Germline lookup yields CDR1 LGHDT and CDR2 YNNKEL (reference sequence). CDR3 nucleotides: TGTGCCAGCAGCCCCCGGGCGGGGGCGGGGACAGATACGCAGTATTTT. Amino acids: CASSPRAGAGTDTQYF.

The chain employs TRBV27 and TRBJ1-1, with TRBD1 identical over 8 bases. Germline assignment: CDR1 MNHEY and CDR2 SMNVEV (reference sequence). This CDR3 has 20 amino acids. V shed 2 bases, J shed 0 bases, and the junction held 17 bases outside the gene matches. The CDR3 here is CASSLRWVGQVWTLNTEAFF. CDR3 bases: TGTGCCAGCAGTTTACGCTGGGTGGGACAGGTGTGGACCTTGAACACTGAAGCTTTCTTT.

This chain joins TRBV14 and TRBJ2-5; 9 bases are shared with TRBD1. Germline V CDR1 and CDR2: SGHDN, FVKESK. This CDR3 comprises 15 residues. V lost 2 bases, J lost 5 bases, and 6 bases stayed unmatched. CDR3 sequence (DNA): TGTGCCAGCAGCCAATCTACAGGGGGCGCCGAGACCCAGTACTTC. Translation: CASSQSTGGAETQYF.

V is TRBV30 and J is TRBJ2-5; tentatively, D is TRBD1 (6 bases). Per germline, CDR1 GTSNPN and CDR2 SVGIG (reference sequence). This CDR3 is 13 amino acids long. V lost 0 bases, J lost 9 bases, and 14 bases lay in between. The CDR3 region is CAWSVAAPGAQYF. CDR3 coding DNA: TGTGCCTGGAGTGTGGCCGCCCCAGGGGCCCAGTACTTC. Using reference TRBV30 and TRBJ2-5 for the parts outside the CDR3, the full variable domain is SQTIHQWPATLVQPVGSPLSLECTVEGTSNPNLYWYRQAAGRGLQLLFYSVGIGQISSEVPQNLSASRPQDRQFILSSKKLLLSDSGFYLCAWSVAAPGAQYFGPGTRLLVL.

The genes are TRBV29-1 and TRBJ2-5; D is possibly TRBD1 or TRBD2 (5 bases each). The V end was cut by 2 bases, the J end by 9 bases, with 10 bases between. There are 11 residues in the CDR3. Looked up from germline, CDR1 is SQVTM and CDR2 is ANQGSEA. The CDR3 DNA reads as TGCAGCGTTGAAAGGGGAGCGCCCCAGTACTTC. Translating gives CSVERGAPQYF.

This chain joins TRBV19 and TRBJ2-4, with 10 bases that match TRBD1. The CDR3 loop spans 15 amino acids. Germline V gene lookup returns CDR1 LNHDA and CDR2 SQIVND (reference sequence). V dropped 9 bases and J dropped 3; count of bases not matched to a gene: 8. CDR3 sequence: CASGRGTGVKNIQYF. The CDR3 bases are TGTGCCAGCGGCCGGGGGACAGGGGTCAAAAACATTCAGTACTTC.